This paragraph reports one T cell receptor (beta chain). This entry belongs to a study of T cell changes during pregnancy in multiple sclerosis. Profiling relied on immunoSEQ multiplex PCR, and the TCRdb table lists in-frame clones only, not all of them. The data contain 90,000 to 120,000 clones, about nine tenths of them singletons. Trimming cost V 2 bases and J 1 base; bases outside gene matches: 6. Germline CDR1 reads KGHSH; CDR2 reads LQKENI. CDR3 length: 16 residues. This TCR was sampled from a female donor in good health, enrolled as a control in a pregnancy study. This specimen was peripheral blood, taken in the third trimester of pregnancy. This sequence joins TRBV18 and TRBJ1-1; 8 nucleotides align to TRBD1. This CDR3 reads CASSPNSQGGNTEAFF. The CDR3 DNA sequence: TGTGCCAGCTCACCAAATTCACAGGGGGGGAACACTGAAGCTTTCTTT.